This T cell receptor (beta chain) was recovered during a study of T-cell memory formation after mild COVID-19. Study at large: TCR clusters mostly belonged to single donors. Notes on the study in general: In pre-infection memory, a portion of responding clones appeared, which suggested that cross-reactive memory joined.

TCR alpha and TCR beta cDNA libraries carrying sample barcodes and UMIs came from 5'RACE with constant-segment primers. TCRdb reprocessed the 5' RACE reads with MiXCR, giving one entry per CDR3 protein. The table has around 250,000 distinct CDR3 sequences, roughly a tenth seen once; the top ten hold around 21%. A remark on this clonotype: Its antigen is unknown.

The sample consisted of PBMCs or a T cell subset sorted from them (not recorded which). This sequence originates from a young man who had mild COVID-19 (a few samples of this study predate the infection). Cell type and time point are not known.

CDR3 sequence: CSEGQAPMNTQYF. CDR3 bases: TGCAGCGAAGGACAGGCCCCCATGAATACGCAGTATTTT. J is TRBJ2-3 and V is TRBV29-1, with 7 bases matching TRBD1. The CDR3 has 13 residues. In germline, CDR1 is SQVTM, CDR2 ANQGSEA. V was clipped by 7 bases and J by 7 bases; unmatched bases: 11.